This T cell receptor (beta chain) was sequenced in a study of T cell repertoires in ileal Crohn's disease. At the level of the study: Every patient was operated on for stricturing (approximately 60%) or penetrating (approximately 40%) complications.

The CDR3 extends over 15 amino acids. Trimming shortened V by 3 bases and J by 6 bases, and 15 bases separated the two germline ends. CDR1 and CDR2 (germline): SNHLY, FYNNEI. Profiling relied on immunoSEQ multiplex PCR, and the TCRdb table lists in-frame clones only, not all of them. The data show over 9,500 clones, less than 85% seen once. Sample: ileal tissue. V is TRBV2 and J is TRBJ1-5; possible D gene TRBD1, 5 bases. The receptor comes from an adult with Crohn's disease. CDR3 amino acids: CASSEGGGMGQPQHF. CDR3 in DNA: TGTGCCAGCAGTGAGGGGGGAGGGATGGGTCAGCCCCAGCATTTT. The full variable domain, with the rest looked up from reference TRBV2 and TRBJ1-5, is EPEVTQTPSHQVTQMGQEVILRCVPISNHLYFYWYRQILGQKVEFLVSFYNNEISEKSEIFDDQFSVERPDGSNFTLKIRSTKLEDSAMYFCASSEGGGMGQPQHFGDGTRLSIL.